The clone carrying this TCR beta chain was observed once. Antigen specificity is unknown. This sample is drawn from a study of cytotoxic CD8 clonotypes in ibrutinib-treated CLL. Turning to the study itself: Response sampling took place at median 12 months of treatment, range 6 to 36.

Trimming left V 6 bases short and J 8 bases short, with 22 bases between. From germline, CDR1 is LNHDA and CDR2 SQIVND (reference sequence). There are 15 residues in the CDR3. Study-wide results and caveats: Public clonotypes proved infrequent, and on treatment they shrank or remained steady. Clonality measured at baseline exceeded age-matched healthy donors, tracking circulating CD8+ T-cell counts.

The targeted sequencing depth was 1 in 200,000 to 1 in 1 million T cells. Generated by immunoSEQ multiplex PCR, the TCRdb table keeps only in-frame clones and is missing some. Of roughly 150,000 clones detected, about 70% appear once; the ten largest clones hold about 5%. The TCR comes from a human donor with chronic lymphocytic leukemia. The specimen was PBMCs, collected after 24 months of ibrutinib treatment. V is TRBV19 and J is TRBJ1-2; maybe TRBD1 (5 bases). The CDR3 loop is CASSPGTAPAGGYTF. CDR3 bases: TGTGCCAGTAGCCCAGGGACCGCCCCCGCGGGGGGCTACACCTTC.